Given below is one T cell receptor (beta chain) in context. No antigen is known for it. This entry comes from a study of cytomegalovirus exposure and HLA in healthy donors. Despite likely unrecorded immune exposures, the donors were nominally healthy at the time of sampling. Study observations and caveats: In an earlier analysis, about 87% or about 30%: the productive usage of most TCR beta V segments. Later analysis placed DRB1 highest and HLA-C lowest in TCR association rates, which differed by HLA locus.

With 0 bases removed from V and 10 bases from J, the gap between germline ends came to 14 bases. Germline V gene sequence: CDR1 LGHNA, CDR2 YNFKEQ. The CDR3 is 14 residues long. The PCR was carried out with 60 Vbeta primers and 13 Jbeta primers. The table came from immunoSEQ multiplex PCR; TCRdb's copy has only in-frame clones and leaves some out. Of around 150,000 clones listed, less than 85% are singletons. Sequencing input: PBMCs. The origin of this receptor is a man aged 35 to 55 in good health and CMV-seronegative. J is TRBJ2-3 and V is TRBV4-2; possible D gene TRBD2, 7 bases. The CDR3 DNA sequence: TGTGCCAGCAGCCAAGAAGGGGGGGTTAGGGCGCAGTATTTT. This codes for CASSQEGGVRAQYF.